This T cell receptor beta chain derives from a study of chemoradiotherapy in HPV16-positive cancers. Study information: Candidate HPV-specific T-cell clones and common TCR motifs came from functional assays in a couple of HPV16-positive patients.

Overall study results and limits: Functional assays defining HPV-specific T cells used only two HPV16-positive patients. Better recurrence-free survival went with HPV-responsive T-cell expansion in HPV16-positive patients.

Concerning this clone itself: Antigen: not known.

TCRdb's table, derived via immunoSEQ multiplex PCR, lists solely in-frame clones and lacks some. Of some 34,000 clones in the sample, around 86% were seen once. Repeated repertoire sampling spanned the course of chemoradiotherapy. CDR1 is SGHDN, CDR2 FVKESK, per germline. The CDR3 is made up of 18 amino acids. Trimming shortened V by 0 bases and J by 1 base, and 16 bases separated the two germline ends. The TCR comes from a human donor with HPV-associated anogenital cancer. The V call is TRBV14, the J call TRBJ1-3, with TRBD1 as a possible D gene (5 bases). The starting material was blood, obtained from a patient who underwent chemoradiotherapy. The CDR3 is CASSQDERGRMSGNTIYF. In DNA, the CDR3 is TGTGCCAGCAGCCAAGATGAGAGGGGCAGAATGTCTGGAAACACCATATATTTT. Drawing the rest from reference TRBV14 and TRBJ1-3, the complete variable domain is EAGVTQFPSHSVIEKGQTVTLRCDPISGHDNLYWYRRVMGKEIKFLLHFVKESKQDESGMPNNRFLAERTGGTYSTLKVQPAELEDSGVYFCASSQDERGRMSGNTIYFGEGSWLTVV.